This T cell receptor beta chain was documented in a study of tumour-infiltrating T cells in Burkitt lymphoma (dated by TCRdb to the early 2020s). Study-wide context: Clinical outcome was correlated with TCR repertoire data, and overall and progression-free survival were found to be predicted by productive clonality independently of established prognosticators, including age at diagnosis.

Library preparation employed the immunoSEQ multiplex PCR assay. TCRdb stores this immuneACCESS table with in-frame sequences only. Part of the clones is absent; in the studies checked, under half of the shortfall reflects unresolved V genes, and no reason is known for the rest. The sample profile shows approximately 15,000 clones; 80% of them were found once. 2.1% of the sample lies in the top ten. The V and J ends are trimmed by 0 bases and 2 bases, leaving 8 bases between them. Inclusive of the bounding cysteine and phenylalanine, the CDR3 is 14 residues long. This entry keeps only the CDR3 DNA: 42 bases, framed from base 1. As encoded in the germline V gene, CDR1 is MNHNS while CDR2 is SASEGT. To note about this clone: Its antigen is still unknown. It has no much larger one-base neighbor in the sample; base qualities were not kept.

The TCR originated in a human donor with diffuse large B-cell lymphoma. Sequencing input: tumor tissue. The V and J segments used are TRBV6-1 and TRBJ2-7, with the D segment identity uncertain. CDR3 loop: CASSEARRAYEQYF. In nucleotide form, the sequence is TGTGCCAGCAGTGAAGCACGCCGGGCCTACGAGCAGTACTTC.